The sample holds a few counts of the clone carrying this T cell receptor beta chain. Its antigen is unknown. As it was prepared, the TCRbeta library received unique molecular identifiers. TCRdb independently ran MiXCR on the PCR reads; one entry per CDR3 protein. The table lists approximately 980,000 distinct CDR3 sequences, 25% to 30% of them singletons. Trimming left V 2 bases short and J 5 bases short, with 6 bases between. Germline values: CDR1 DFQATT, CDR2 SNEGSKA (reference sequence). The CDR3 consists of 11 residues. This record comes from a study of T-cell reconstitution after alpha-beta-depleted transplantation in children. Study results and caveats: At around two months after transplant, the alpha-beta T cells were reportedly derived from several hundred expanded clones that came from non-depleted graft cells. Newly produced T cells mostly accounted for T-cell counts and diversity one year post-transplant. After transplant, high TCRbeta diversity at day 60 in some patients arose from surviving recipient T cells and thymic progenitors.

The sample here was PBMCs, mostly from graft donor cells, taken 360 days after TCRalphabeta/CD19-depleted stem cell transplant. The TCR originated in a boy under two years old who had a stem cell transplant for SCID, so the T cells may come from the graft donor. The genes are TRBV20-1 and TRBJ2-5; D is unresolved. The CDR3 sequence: CSARRWETQYF. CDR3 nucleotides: TGCAGTGCTAGAAGGTGGGAGACCCAGTACTTC.